Listed below are T cell receptor beta chains from one sample, sequenced in a study of cytomegalovirus exposure and HLA in healthy donors. Clones were sequenced by immunoSEQ multiplex PCR, and TCRdb holds only the in-frame ones, with some missing. The table lists 130,000 to 150,000 clones, about 74% of them singletons. The sequenced sample consisted of PBMCs. These receptors were collected from a man in his forties in good health and CMV-seropositive. Both conserved end residues are part of each CDR3. The D gene is left open where the match is weak. A clone size is listed for some rows: how often the clone was seen (once, few, many), or a class if it is expanded.

D gene | clone size | J gene | V gene | CDR3 protein
TRBD2 | NA | TRBJ2-1 | TRBV4-1 | CASSQEPSGRGEQFF
TRBD2 | NA | TRBJ2-7 | TRBV4-2 | CASSQASGKSSYEQYF
NA | NA | TRBJ2-1 | TRBV7-8 | CASSLAQGTEQFF
TRBD2 | NA | TRBJ2-3 | TRBV6-5 | CASRGGSTDTQYF
TRBD2 | NA | TRBJ2-2 | TRBV5-4 | CASSPLGREAGELFF
TRBD1 | NA | TRBJ1-3 | TRBV28 | CASSFGTVSGNTIYF
NA | NA | TRBJ2-3 | TRBV7-9 | CASSPVGGPQYF
NA | NA | TRBJ1-3 | TRBV25-1 | CASSAGGNTIYF
NA | NA | TRBJ1-2 | TRBV7-3 | CASSSSGGYGYTF
TRBD1 | NA | TRBJ2-1 | TRBV7-6 | CASSRGQGGTYNEQFF
NA | NA | TRBJ2-1 | TRBV5-1 | CASSRSSVEQFF
TRBD1 | NA | TRBJ2-5 | TRBV27 | CASSYPGQGYHF
NA | few | TRBJ2-1 | TRBV19 | CASSIVGHGQFF
NA | NA | TRBJ2-1 | TRBV21-1 | CASSKGTSGNNEQFF
NA | NA | TRBJ2-2 | TRBV5-1 | CASSPNRDTGELFF
TRBD2 | NA | TRBJ2-7 | TRBV5-1 | CASSSGGLPSYEQYF
TRBD2 | NA | TRBJ2-3 | TRBV4-3 | CASSQEAIREGWADTQYF
TRBD1 | NA | TRBJ1-1 | TRBV28 | CASRTGTGVTEAFF
NA | few | TRBJ1-2 | TRBV2 | CASTGLANYGYTF
TRBD2 | NA | TRBJ2-6 | TRBV9 | CASSVDVSGRAGANVLTF
NA | NA | TRBJ1-1 | TRBV18 | CASSEGRAGNTEAFF
TRBD2 | NA | TRBJ2-7 | TRBV25-1 | CASSESGGLYEQYF
NA | NA | TRBJ1-3 | TRBV5-1 | CASSLNSRGFDTIYF
NA | NA | TRBJ1-3 | TRBV28 | CASSPPTLGAYTIYF
NA | NA | TRBJ2-1 | TRBV28 | CASTTLVKSSYNEQFF
TRBD1 | NA | TRBJ2-7 | TRBV7-2 | CASSFLQGISYEQYF
TRBD2 | NA | TRBJ2-1 | TRBV6-1 | CASSEASTSGYYNEQFF
NA | once | TRBJ1-5 | TRBV6-5 | CASSYSPYSNQPQHF
NA | NA | TRBJ2-7 | TRBV28 | CASREGQLFSYEQYF
TRBD2 | NA | TRBJ2-1 | TRBV6-5 | CASSYGTSTNNEQFF
NA | NA | TRBJ1-2 | TRBV27 | CASSLGAATGYTF
NA | NA | TRBJ1-2 | TRBV6-5 | CASSYQGPYGYTF
NA | NA | TRBJ1-1 | TRBV18 | CASSTSPGDTEAFF
TRBD2 | NA | TRBJ2-7 | TRBV5-4 | CASSLTSGRTYEQYF
TRBD1 | NA | TRBJ1-5 | TRBV28 | CASSSDRQGYNQPQHF
NA | NA | NA | TRBV11-2 | CASTFSRGGDEQYF
TRBD2 | NA | TRBJ2-7 | TRBV7-8 | CASSWTSGPYEQYF
NA | few | TRBJ1-2 | TRBV19 | CAPSARQASFYGYTF
NA | NA | TRBJ2-1 | TRBV29-1 | CSVRGISSYNEQFF
NA | many | TRBJ2-1 | TRBV5-4 | CASSLGAEQFF
NA | few | TRBJ1-1 | TRBV4-3 | CASSREGSPITEAFF